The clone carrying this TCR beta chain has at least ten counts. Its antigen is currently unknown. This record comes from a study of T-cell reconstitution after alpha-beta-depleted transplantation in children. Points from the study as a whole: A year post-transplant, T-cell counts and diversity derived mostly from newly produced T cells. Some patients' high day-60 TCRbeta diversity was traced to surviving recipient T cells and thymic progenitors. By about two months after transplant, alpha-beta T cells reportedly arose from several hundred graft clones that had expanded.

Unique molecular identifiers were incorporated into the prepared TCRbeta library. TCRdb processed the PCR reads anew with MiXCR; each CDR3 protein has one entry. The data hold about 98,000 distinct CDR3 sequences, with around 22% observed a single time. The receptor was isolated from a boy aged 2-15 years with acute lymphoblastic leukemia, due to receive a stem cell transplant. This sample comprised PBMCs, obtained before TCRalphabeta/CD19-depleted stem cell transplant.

The CDR3 DNA sequence: TGTGCCACCAGTTCTAGCGACTACCAAGAGACCCAGTACTTC. Encoded protein: CATSSSDYQETQYF. This chain connects TRBV24-1 to TRBJ2-5; TRBD2 might be the D (6 bases). The CDR3 loop spans 14 amino acids. The V end lost 6 bases, the J end lost 0 bases, and 10 bases lay between the germline ends. CDR1 and CDR2 from the germline V gene are KGHDR and SFDVKD.